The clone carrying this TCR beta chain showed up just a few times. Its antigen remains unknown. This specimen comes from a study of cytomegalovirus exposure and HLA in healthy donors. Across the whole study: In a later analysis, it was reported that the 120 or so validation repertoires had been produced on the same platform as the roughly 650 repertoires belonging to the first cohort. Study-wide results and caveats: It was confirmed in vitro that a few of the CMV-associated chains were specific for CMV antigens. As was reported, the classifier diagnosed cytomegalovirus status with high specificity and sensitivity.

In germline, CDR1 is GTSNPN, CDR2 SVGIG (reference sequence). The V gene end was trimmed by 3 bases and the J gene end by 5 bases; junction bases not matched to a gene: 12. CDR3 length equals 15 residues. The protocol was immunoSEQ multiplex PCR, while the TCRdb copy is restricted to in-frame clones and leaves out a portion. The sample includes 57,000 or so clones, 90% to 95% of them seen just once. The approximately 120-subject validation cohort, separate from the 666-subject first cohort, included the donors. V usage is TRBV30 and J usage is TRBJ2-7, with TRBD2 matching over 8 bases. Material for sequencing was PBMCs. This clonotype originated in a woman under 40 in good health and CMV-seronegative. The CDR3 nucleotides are TGTGCCTGGAGCGCGAACGGCGGGAGGCTCGACGAGCAGTACTTC. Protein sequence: CAWSANGGRLDEQYF. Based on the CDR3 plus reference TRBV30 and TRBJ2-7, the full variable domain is SQTIHQWPATLVQPVGSPLSLECTVEGTSNPNLYWYRQAAGRGLQLLFYSVGIGQISSEVPQNLSASRPQDRQFILSSKKLLLSDSGFYLCAWSANGGRLDEQYFGPGTRLTVT.